The clone carrying this T cell receptor beta chain has just a few counts. The sample is drawn from a study of blood T cell repertoires in COVID-19. Study in general: COVID-19 samples, acute and convalescent, were from the United States, Italy and Spain. Sources were T cells, B-cell-depleted T cells, or PBMCs; the material itself was cDNA or gDNA.

Some clones are missing from TCRdb's copy, which holds only in-frame ones; the method was immunoSEQ multiplex PCR. The profile shows 200,000 to 300,000 clones, roughly 80% of them singletons. Germline lookup yields CDR1 SEHNR and CDR2 FQNEAQ (reference sequence). V was pared by 5 bases and J by 5 bases, with 21 bases between. The CDR3 contains 16 residues. This receptor was identified in a woman in her sixties with active or convalescent COVID-19. This rearrangement joins TRBV7-9 to TRBJ1-1; D is ambiguous. The specimen was peripheral blood. For the CDR3, the DNA is TGTGCCAGCAGCGGGAGGTCGGGGAGTGGTAGGACTGAAGCTTTCTTT. It codes for CASSGRSGSGRTEAFF.